This T cell receptor beta chain was identified during a study of T-cell memory formation after mild COVID-19. Looking at the study overall: Across donors, TCR clusters were largely donor specific. Study findings and constraints: While clones contracting from day 15 to 85 were balanced between CD4 and CD8, later expanders leaned CD4+. Of the contracting clones, CD4+ ones lay mainly in CM and EM, and CD8+ ones in EMRA.

With V trimmed by 1 base and J by 7 bases, 7 bases remained unmatched. Germline V gives CDR1 SGHVS, CDR2 FQNEAQ. The CDR3 runs 15 residues. The 5'RACE method, run with constant-segment primers, produced TCR alpha and TCR beta cDNA libraries (carrying sample barcodes and UMIs). MiXCR was run by TCRdb on the 5' RACE reads, yielding one entry per CDR3 protein. The sample lists 130,000 to 150,000 distinct CDR3 sequences; 15% to 20% were seen once. This clonotype was picked up a small number of times. The antigen remains unidentified. This receptor was taken from an adult woman who had mild COVID-19 (a few samples of this study predate the infection). Cell type and time point are not known. Sequencing was performed on PBMCs or a T cell subset sorted from them (not recorded which). The chain has TRBV7-8 and TRBJ1-5, with 7 bases fitting TRBD1. CDR3 sequence reads: CASSLGAGGGQPQHF. The CDR3, as DNA: TGTGCCAGCAGCTTAGGGGCAGGGGGAGGACAGCCCCAGCATTTT.